This T cell receptor (beta chain) is from a study of blood T cell repertoires in COVID-19 (TCRdb year 2020). About the investigation overall: Collaborator samples came from the United States, Italy and Spain and covered acute and convalescent phases of COVID-19. Where available, HLA class I and class II types were taken from metadata supplied by the sample provider and were not determined by assay-based typing. The material from the prospective study consisted of cDNA or gDNA derived from T cells, B-cell-depleted T cells, or PBMCs. The repertoires were made available in a free public database intended to serve as a resource for research on the immune response to SARS-CoV-2. Subjects who had been exposed to COVID-19, were actively infected with it, or had recovered from it provided the deeply sampled blood TCRbeta repertoires that made up the dataset. Nearly every sample came with metadata listing a de-identified subject ID, COVID-19 status, age in years and sex. The samples were drawn from the first 160 participants of the ongoing ImmuneRACE study and from some 1,300 subjects provided by 6 global collaborators.

Overall study results and their limits: The amount of clinical and demographic metadata varied by source and participant and was provided uncurated.

As regards this clone: Its binding antigen is unknown. Base qualities are not provided; no much larger clone lies one nucleotide away.

TCRbeta CDR3 regions were amplified from genomic DNA using the immunoSEQ Assay, a bias-controlled multiplex PCR. Processing in the source paper ran as follows. Within the assay, amplification of reference gene primers was used to estimate how many nucleated cells each sample contained. Sequence reads were collapsed and filtered to measure the absolute abundance of every unique TCRbeta CDR3 rearrangement. For each sample, productive Simpson clonality was calculated as the square root of Simpson's diversity index across productive rearrangements. Drawn from immuneACCESS, this table holds only the in-frame rearrangements with V and J called that TCRdb kept. Clones are partly lost; checked studies trace under half to an unresolved V gene and leave the rest unexplained. The V and J calls and clone size are taken from that table; D and trimming were inferred from the DNA. Counted in this sample were about 58,000 clones; around 91% of them appeared once. Of the sample, around an eighth falls within the top ten clones.

Whole blood was collected in K2EDTA tubes by collaborating institutions according to the institutions' own protocols. Collaborator samples were shipped for TCRbeta analysis as frozen whole blood, isolated PBMCs, or DNA extracted from either sample type. The sample was peripheral blood. The clonotype originates from a man aged 55-75 years with active COVID-19.

The CDR3 protein: CASSVVGGGNYGYTF. The DNA reads TGTGCCAGCAGCGTAGTAGGGGGTGGTAACTATGGCTACACCTTC. The rearranged chain carries TRBV9 and TRBJ1-2; a tentative D match to TRBD1 spans 6 bases. The CDR3 measures 15 amino acids from cysteine to phenylalanine. Just the 45-base CDR3 DNA is kept, in frame starting at base 1. V loses 0 bases of germline sequence and J loses 1 base, and the interval between the two ends is 10 bases. CDR1 and CDR2 are read off the germline V gene as SGDLS and YYNGEE.